This TCR beta chain was recorded in a study of beta chain features in type 1 diabetes. On this clone: The antigen remains unidentified.

Of the isolated RNA, all was reverse transcribed, and so the sequenced material was expressed TCRB transcripts. Naive, central memory and regulatory T cell samples yielded about 4 million reads on average. Assay: immunoSEQ multiplex PCR; the TCRdb copy retains only in-frame clones and omits some. The table includes about 340,000 clones, about 14% detected once. This CDR3 spans 17 amino acids. Looked up from germline, CDR1 is SGHRS and CDR2 is YFSETQ. Trimming at V came to 0 bases and at J to 6 bases, leaving 12 bases not matched to a gene. General study results and limits: TCRB CDR3s were moderately but significantly shorter in Type 1 diabetes patients in all four CD4+ subsets. These data did not resolve whether HLA type affects TCRB rearrangement.

V and J are TRBV5-1 and TRBJ2-1; 7 bases are shared with TRBD2. The sequencing input was naive CD4+ T cells from blood. The receptor was derived from a woman aged 18-30 years with type 1 diabetes. The chain's CDR3 is CASSLGRGVLEGNEQFF. CDR3 nucleotides: TGCGCCAGCAGCTTGGGACGGGGGGTTCTCGAGGGCAATGAGCAGTTCTTC.